This T cell receptor beta chain was documented in a study of CXCR3-negative and CXCR3-positive naive CD8 T cells. Whole-study findings and limits: Naive CXCR3-negative and CXCR3-positive cells had similar TRBV-TRBJ usage; memory differed.

Germline CDR1 and CDR2: LGHNA and YSLEER. CDR3 length equals 15 residues. Worth noting for this clonotype: Its antigen is undetermined.

In preparing the TRB cDNA libraries, 5' RACE with UMI labels was used. TCRdb re-called the 5' RACE reads and shows each CDR3 protein once, DNA omitted. This repertoire includes approximately 38,000 distinct CDR3 sequences. The clonotype comes from a human donor in good health. Some clones in this sample may be carry-over from other donors' samples. Sequenced input: memory CD8+ T cells from blood. The genes are TRBV4-3 and TRBJ2-7; the TRBD1 assignment by TCRdb is unverifiable without DNA. The CDR3 reads CASSQDQVGRYEQYF.